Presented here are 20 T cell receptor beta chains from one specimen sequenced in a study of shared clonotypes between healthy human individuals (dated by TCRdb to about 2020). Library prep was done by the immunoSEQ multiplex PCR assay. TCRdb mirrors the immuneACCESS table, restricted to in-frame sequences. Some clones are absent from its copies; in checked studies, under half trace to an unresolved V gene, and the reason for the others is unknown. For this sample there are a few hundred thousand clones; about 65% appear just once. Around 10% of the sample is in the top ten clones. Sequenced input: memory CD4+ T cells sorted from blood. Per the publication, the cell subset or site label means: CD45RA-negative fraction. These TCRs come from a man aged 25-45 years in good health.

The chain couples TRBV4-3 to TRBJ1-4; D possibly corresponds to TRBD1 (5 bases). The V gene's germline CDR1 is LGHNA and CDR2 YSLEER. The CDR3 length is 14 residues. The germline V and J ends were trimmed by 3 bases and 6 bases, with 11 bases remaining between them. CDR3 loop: CASSQAGTYEKLFF. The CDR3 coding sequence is TGCGCCAGCAGCCAGGCCGGGACTTATGAAAAACTGTTTTTT.

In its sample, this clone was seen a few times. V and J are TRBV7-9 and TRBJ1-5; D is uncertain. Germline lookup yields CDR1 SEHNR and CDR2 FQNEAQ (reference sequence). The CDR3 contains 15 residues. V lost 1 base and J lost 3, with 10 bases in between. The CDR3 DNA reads TGTGCCAGCAGCTTAGGAGGCGGGATCAATCAGCCCCAGCATTTT. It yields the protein CASSLGGGINQPQHF.

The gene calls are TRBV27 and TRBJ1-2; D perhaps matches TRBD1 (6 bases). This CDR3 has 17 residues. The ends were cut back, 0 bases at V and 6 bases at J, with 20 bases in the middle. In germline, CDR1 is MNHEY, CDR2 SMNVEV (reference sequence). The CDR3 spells CASSLSPDRSSFDGYTF. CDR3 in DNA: TGTGCCAGCAGTTTATCCCCGGACAGATCTTCCTTTGATGGCTACACCTTC.

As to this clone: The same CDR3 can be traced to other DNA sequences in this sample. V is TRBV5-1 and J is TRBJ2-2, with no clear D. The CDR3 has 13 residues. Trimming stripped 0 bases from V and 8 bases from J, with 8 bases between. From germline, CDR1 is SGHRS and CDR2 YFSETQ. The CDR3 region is CASSLGAAGELFF. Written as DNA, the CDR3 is TGCGCCAGCAGCTTGGGGGCGGCTGGGGAGCTGTTTTTT.

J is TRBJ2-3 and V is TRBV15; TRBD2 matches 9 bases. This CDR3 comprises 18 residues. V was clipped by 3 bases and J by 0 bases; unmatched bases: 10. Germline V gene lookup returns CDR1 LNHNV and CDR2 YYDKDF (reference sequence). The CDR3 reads CATSRRGGGGSSTDTQYF. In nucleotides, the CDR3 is TGTGCCACCAGCAGGCGGGGGGGCGGCGGTTCTAGCACAGATACGCAGTATTTT.

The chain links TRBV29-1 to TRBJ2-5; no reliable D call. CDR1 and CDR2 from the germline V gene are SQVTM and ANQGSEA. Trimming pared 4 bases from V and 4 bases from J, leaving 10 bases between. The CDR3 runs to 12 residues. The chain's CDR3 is CSVVRESETQYF. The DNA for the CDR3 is TGCAGCGTTGTAAGAGAATCAGAGACCCAGTACTTC.

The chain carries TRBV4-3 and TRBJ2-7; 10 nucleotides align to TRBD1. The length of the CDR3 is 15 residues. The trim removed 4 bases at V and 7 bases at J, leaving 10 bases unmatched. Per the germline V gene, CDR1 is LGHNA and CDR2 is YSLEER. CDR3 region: CASSRSGTGDEEQYF. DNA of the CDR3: TGCGCCAGCAGCCGTTCCGGGACAGGGGATGAAGAGCAGTACTTC.

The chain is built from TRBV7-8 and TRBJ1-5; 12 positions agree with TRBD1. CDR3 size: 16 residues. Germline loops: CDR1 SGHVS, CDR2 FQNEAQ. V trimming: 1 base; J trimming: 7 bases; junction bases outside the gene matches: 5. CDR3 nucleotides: TGTGCCAGCAGCTTAGTCGGGACAGGGGGCAGGCAGCCCCAGCATTTT. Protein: CASSLVGTGGRQPQHF.

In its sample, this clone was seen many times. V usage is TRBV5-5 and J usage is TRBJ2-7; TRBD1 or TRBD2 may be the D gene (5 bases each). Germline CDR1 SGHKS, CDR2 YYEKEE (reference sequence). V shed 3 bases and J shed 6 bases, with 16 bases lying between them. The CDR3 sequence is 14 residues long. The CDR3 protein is CASSWDPHEGEQYF. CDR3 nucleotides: TGTGCCAGCAGCTGGGACCCCCATGAGGGCGAGCAGTACTTC.

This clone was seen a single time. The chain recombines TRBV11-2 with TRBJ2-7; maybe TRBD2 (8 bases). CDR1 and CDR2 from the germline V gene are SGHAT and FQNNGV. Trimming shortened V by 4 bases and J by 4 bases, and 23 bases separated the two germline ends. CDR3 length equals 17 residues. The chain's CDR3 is CASSSGRGQGKAYEQYF. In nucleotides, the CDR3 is TGTGCCAGCAGCTCCGGGAGGGGGCAGGGAAAGGCATACGAGCAGTACTTC.

In DNA, the CDR3 is TGTGCCAGCAGCTTAAGGGGCGGGAGGACAGCCTACGAGCAGTACTTC. It translates to CASSLRGGRTAYEQYF. This chain links TRBV11-2 with TRBJ2-7; 8 bases align to TRBD2. In germline, CDR1 is SGHAT, CDR2 FQNNGV. V was clipped by 2 bases and J by 2 bases; unmatched bases: 8. The CDR3 spans 16 residues.

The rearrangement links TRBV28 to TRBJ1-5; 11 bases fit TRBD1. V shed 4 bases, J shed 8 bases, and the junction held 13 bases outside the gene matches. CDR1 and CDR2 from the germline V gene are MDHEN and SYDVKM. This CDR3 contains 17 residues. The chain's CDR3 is CASSSNPRTGGKKPQHF. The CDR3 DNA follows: TGTGCCAGCAGTTCCAACCCGCGGACAGGGGGCAAGAAGCCCCAGCATTTT.

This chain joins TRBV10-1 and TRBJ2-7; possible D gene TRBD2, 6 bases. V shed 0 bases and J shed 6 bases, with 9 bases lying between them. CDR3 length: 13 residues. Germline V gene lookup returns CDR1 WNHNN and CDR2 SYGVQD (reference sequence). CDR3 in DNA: TGCGCCAGCAGTGAGTCGCGGAGGGCCGAGCAGTACTTC. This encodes CASSESRRAEQYF.

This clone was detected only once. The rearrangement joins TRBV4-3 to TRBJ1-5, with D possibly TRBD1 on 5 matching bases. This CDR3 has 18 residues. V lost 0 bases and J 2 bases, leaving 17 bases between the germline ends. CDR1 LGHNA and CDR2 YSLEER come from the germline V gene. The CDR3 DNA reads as TGCGCCAGCAGCCAAGAGAGAATACGGTGGGGCGGCAATCAGCCCCAGCATTTT. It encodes CASSQERIRWGGNQPQHF.

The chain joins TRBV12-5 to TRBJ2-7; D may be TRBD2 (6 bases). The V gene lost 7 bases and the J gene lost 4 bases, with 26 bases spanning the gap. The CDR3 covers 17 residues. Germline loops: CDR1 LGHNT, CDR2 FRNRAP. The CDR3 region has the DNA TGTGCTAGTGCTATCGATAAATTTGGAGGGGTTGAGTACGAGCAGTACTTC. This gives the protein CASAIDKFGGVEYEQYF.

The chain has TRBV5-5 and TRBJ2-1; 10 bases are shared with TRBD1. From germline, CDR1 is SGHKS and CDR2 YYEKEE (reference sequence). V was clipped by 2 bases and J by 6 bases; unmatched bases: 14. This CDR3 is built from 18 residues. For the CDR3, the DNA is TGTGCCAGCAGCTTTCGTGGAGCCGCGGGACAGGGGAGCAATGAGCAGTTCTTC. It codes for CASSFRGAAGQGSNEQFF.

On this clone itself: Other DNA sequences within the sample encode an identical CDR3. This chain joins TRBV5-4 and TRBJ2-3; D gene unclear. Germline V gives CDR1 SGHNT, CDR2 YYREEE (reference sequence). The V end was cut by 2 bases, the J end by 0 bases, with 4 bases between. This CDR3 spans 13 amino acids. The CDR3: CASSLVSTDTQYF. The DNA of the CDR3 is TGTGCCAGCAGCTTAGTCAGCACAGATACGCAGTATTTT.

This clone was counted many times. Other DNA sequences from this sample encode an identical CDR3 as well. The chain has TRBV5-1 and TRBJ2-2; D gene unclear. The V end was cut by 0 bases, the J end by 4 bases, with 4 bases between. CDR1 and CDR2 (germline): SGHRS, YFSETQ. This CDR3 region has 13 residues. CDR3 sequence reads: CASSLEPTGELFF. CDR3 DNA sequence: TGCGCCAGCAGCTTGGAACCCACCGGGGAGCTGTTTTTT.

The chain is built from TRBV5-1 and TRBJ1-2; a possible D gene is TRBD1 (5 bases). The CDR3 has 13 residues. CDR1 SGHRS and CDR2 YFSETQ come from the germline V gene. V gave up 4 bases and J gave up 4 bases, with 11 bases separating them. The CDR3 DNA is TGCGCCAGCAGCGGGGACGGCCGCTATGGCTACACCTTC. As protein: CASSGDGRYGYTF.

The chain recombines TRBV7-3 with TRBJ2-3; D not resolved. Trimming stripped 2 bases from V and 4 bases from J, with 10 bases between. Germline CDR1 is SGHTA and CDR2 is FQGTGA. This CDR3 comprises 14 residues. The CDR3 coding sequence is TGTGCCAGCAGCTTATTAGCTGCCCCAGATACGCAGTATTTT. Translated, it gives CASSLLAAPDTQYF.